The table lists the clone carrying this T cell receptor (beta chain) with a few counts. These data originate in a study of PD-1 blockade in classical Hodgkin lymphoma. TCRdb keeps only in-frame clones here, not all; method: immunoSEQ multiplex PCR. The sample holds some 21,000 clones, around 65% seen once. Each patient experienced a relapse that followed autologous stem cell transplantation, and brentuximab vedotin exposure varied. This receptor was identified in a human donor with classical Hodgkin lymphoma. This specimen was peripheral blood mononuclear cells (PBMCs), taken at baseline.

The CDR3 protein is CASSQIGQENIQYF. The CDR3 nucleotides are TGCGCCAGCAGCCAAATAGGACAGGAAAACATTCAGTACTTC. V gene TRBV4-1 combines with J gene TRBJ2-4, with TRBD1 matching over 7 bases. The junction had 3 bases not matched to a gene; V was cut back by 2 bases and J by 5 bases. The length of the CDR3 is 14 residues. Germline-derived CDR1 and CDR2 are MGHRA and YSYEKL.